The T cell receptor beta chain described here comes from a study of CD4 T cells in relation to SARS-CoV-2 and coronaviruses. Study in general: The negative reference was HIV-1 Nef peptide pool or peptide-free culture. The HLA restriction of the shared crossreactive spike epitopes was mapped.

Assay used: immunoSEQ multiplex PCR; TCRdb lists only in-frame clones, some missing. Here the sample spans about 17,000 clones, 70% to 85% being singletons. Trimming left V 4 bases short and J 3 bases short, with 3 bases between. The CDR3 consists of 11 residues. Germline CDR1 KGHSH, CDR2 LQKENI. CD4+ T cells from unexposed donors were obtained before the COVID-19 pandemic (2011-2018). The cells were cultured for roughly 11 days before CD4+ T cells were isolated. Of note for this clone: Its antigen is unidentified.

Material: CD4+ T cells from PBMCs, cultured in vitro. This clonotype was sampled from a human donor in good health. The chain combines TRBV18 with TRBJ1-1; D is ambiguous. CDR3 amino acids: CASSRDTEAFF. CDR3 bases: TGTGCCAGCTCACGAGACACTGAAGCTTTCTTT.